These 17 T cell receptor beta chains share one sample of origin, sequenced in a study of OX40 agonist ivuxolimab in advanced cancers. Sequencing was performed with immunoSEQ multiplex PCR; in TCRdb, only in-frame clones are kept and a portion is missing. The repertoire consists of roughly 57,000 clones, with 75% to 90% occurring once and the leading ten covering more than 15%. Source: CD4+ or CD8+ T cells sorted from blood, taken in a trial of the OX40 agonist ivuxolimab. These receptors all come from an adult with an advanced solid tumor such as melanoma, head and neck, liver or kidney cancer.

Here the CDR3 DNA reads TGTGCCAGCAGTTGGGGTTTCGAGCAGTACTTC. Amino acid sequence: CASSWGFEQYF. This chain connects TRBV28 to TRBJ2-5, with D hard to call. The DNA end lines up better with TRBJ2-7; the J call may be wrong. The CDR3 covers 11 residues. In germline, CDR1 is MDHEN, CDR2 SYDVKM.

The gene calls are TRBV4-1 and TRBJ2-7; 9 nucleotides match TRBD2. J was trimmed by 3 bases and V by 5 bases; bases with no gene match: 11. CDR3 length: 16 amino acids. CDR1 is MGHRA and CDR2 is YSYEKL in the germline V gene. CDR3 amino acids: CASSMTASGNNYEQYF. In nucleotides, the CDR3 is TGCGCCAGCAGCATGACGGCTAGCGGGAATAACTACGAGCAGTACTTC.

V and J are TRBV15 and TRBJ2-7; D perhaps matches TRBD2 (6 bases). Trimming took off 1 base at V and 0 bases at J, with 7 bases between the two ends. Germline CDR1 and CDR2: LNHNV and YYDKDF (reference sequence). This CDR3 contains 14 residues. DNA for the CDR3: TGTGCCACCAGCAGAGCCGGGAGCTCCTACGAGCAGTACTTC. Translation gives CATSRAGSSYEQYF.

V gene TRBV28 combines with J gene TRBJ2-7; no clear D gene. The CDR3 consists of 12 residues. Per the germline V gene, CDR1 is MDHEN and CDR2 is SYDVKM. V lost 5 bases and J 6 bases, leaving 11 bases between the germline ends. In DNA, the CDR3 is TGTGCCAGCAGTCAATCCCCCCTCGAGCAGTACTTC. This encodes CASSQSPLEQYF.

The chain employs TRBV10-3 and TRBJ1-2, with D possibly being TRBD1 (6 bases). Trimming removed 0 bases from V and 8 bases from J, with 13 bases in between. The V gene's germline CDR1 is ENHRY and CDR2 SYGVKD. The CDR3 length is 14 residues. CDR3 amino acids: CAISESWDMRGYTF. DNA for the CDR3: TGTGCCATCAGTGAGTCCTGGGACATGAGGGGCTACACCTTC.

This rearrangement joins TRBV5-5 to TRBJ1-2; perhaps TRBD1 as D (5 bases). V was shortened by 3 bases and J by 7 bases, with 19 bases between the two germline ends. Per germline, CDR1 SGHKS and CDR2 YYEKEE (reference sequence). There are 15 residues in the CDR3. CDR3 DNA sequence: TGTGCCAGCAGCTCCGGGTCGGCTGGGGGTCCTGGCTACACCTTC. Its protein is CASSSGSAGGPGYTF.

This sequence joins TRBV10-1 and TRBJ2-1; 10 nucleotides agree with TRBD2. Germline V gene sequence: CDR1 WNHNN, CDR2 SYGVQD (reference sequence). V gave up 2 bases and J gave up 3 bases; unmatched junction bases: 4. The CDR3 extends over 16 amino acids. For the CDR3, the DNA is TGCGCCAGCAGTGAGCATACTAGCGGGATCTACAATGAGCAGTTCTTC. Protein: CASSEHTSGIYNEQFF.

The gene calls are TRBV11-2 and TRBJ2-5; D is uncertain. Germline V gene data show CDR1 as SGHAT and CDR2 as FQNNGV. V was trimmed by 1 base and J by 6 bases, leaving 6 bases between them. The CDR3 runs to 12 residues. CDR3 loop: CASSLAFQTQYF. The CDR3 DNA is TGTGCCAGCAGCTTAGCTTTTCAGACCCAGTACTTC.

Only a few counts were recorded for this clone. The V and J genes are TRBV2 and TRBJ1-3, with 7 bases identical to TRBD1. Germline V gene data show CDR1 as SNHLY and CDR2 as FYNNEI. After removal of 6 bases from V and 0 bases from J, the junction contained 5 bases not matched to a gene. This CDR3 spans 15 amino acids. The CDR3 DNA is TGTGCCAGCAGAACAGGGGTCTTCTCTGGAAACACCATATATTTT. It translates to CASRTGVFSGNTIYF. Using reference TRBV2 and TRBJ1-3 for the parts outside the CDR3, the full variable domain is EPEVTQTPSHQVTQMGQEVILRCVPISNHLYFYWYRQILGQKVEFLVSFYNNEISEKSEIFDDQFSVERPDGSNFTLKIRSTKLEDSAMYFCASRTGVFSGNTIYFGEGSWLTVV.

The chain uses TRBV11-2 and TRBJ2-6, with D tentatively TRBD2 (5 bases). The germline V and J ends were trimmed by 0 bases and 0 bases, with 9 bases remaining between them. Germline V gene sequence: CDR1 SGHAT, CDR2 FQNNGV. CDR3 size: 17 residues. For the CDR3, the DNA is TGTGCCAGCAGCTTAGAGGGGAGAATCTCTGGGGCCAACGTCCTGACTTTC. As protein: CASSLEGRISGANVLTF.

The chain uses TRBV19 and TRBJ1-1; D ambiguous. The CDR3 totals 15 residues. CDR1 LNHDA and CDR2 SQIVND come from the germline V gene (reference sequence). V lost 7 bases and J lost 0, with 15 bases in between. This CDR3 is CASTPVGEVNTEAFF. CDR3 nucleotides: TGTGCCAGTACTCCGGTTGGGGAGGTGAACACTGAAGCTTTCTTT. Using reference TRBV19 and TRBJ1-1 for the parts outside the CDR3, the full variable domain is DGGITQSPKYLFRKEGQNVTLSCEQNLNHDAMYWYRQDPGQGLRLIYYSQIVNDFQKGDIAEGYSVSREKKESFPLTVTSAQKNPTAFYLCASTPVGEVNTEAFFGQGTRLTVV.

The rearrangement links TRBV7-8 to TRBJ1-2; D remains ambiguous. CDR1 and CDR2 (germline): SGHVS, FQNEAQ. V dropped 5 bases and J dropped 2 bases, with 9 bases sitting between them. The CDR3 runs to 13 residues. The DNA for the CDR3 is TGTGCCAGCAGCCCGGACTGGAACTATGGCTACACCTTC. Encoded protein: CASSPDWNYGYTF.

This chain connects TRBV6-6 to TRBJ2-4; D gene unclear. The CDR3 is made up of 15 amino acids. CDR1 MNHNY and CDR2 SVGAGI come from the germline V gene (reference sequence). Trimming removed 5 bases from V and 0 bases from J, with 11 bases in between. The CDR3 nucleotides are TGTGCCAGCAGTGATATGGGTCTAGCCAAAAACATTCAGTACTTC. Encoded protein: CASSDMGLAKNIQYF.

The CDR3 reads CAWSVQGYSPLHF. DNA of the CDR3: TGTGCCTGGAGTGTGCAGGGTTATTCACCCCTCCACTTT. V is TRBV30 and J is TRBJ1-6; TRBD1 is a possible D gene (5 bases). Germline V CDR1 and CDR2: GTSNPN, SVGIG (reference sequence). Trimming took off 0 bases at V and 8 bases at J, with 8 bases between the two ends. The CDR3 runs to 13 residues.

This clone was counted a single time. This chain links TRBV18 with TRBJ2-2, with 7 bases matching TRBD2. CDR1 KGHSH and CDR2 LQKENI come from the germline V gene. This CDR3 has 16 amino acids. V was pared by 1 base and J by 5 bases, with 7 bases of the junction left unmatched. The CDR3 nucleotides read TGTGCCAGCTCACCACTAGAGACTAGCTTGACCGGGGAGCTGTTTTTT. Residues: CASSPLETSLTGELFF.

This chain connects TRBV5-1 to TRBJ1-6, with D tentatively TRBD1 (6 bases). CDR1 is SGHRS, CDR2 YFSETQ, per germline. This CDR3 is 14 amino acids long. The V end lost 3 bases, the J end lost 5 bases, and 9 bases lay between the germline ends. CDR3 DNA sequence: TGCGCCAGCAGCTCGGACAGCAATAATTCACCCCTCCACTTT. Translated, it gives CASSSDSNNSPLHF.

The chain combines TRBV11-3 with TRBJ2-7, with 9 bases lining up with TRBD1. The CDR3 covers 15 residues. Germline V gene data show CDR1 as SGHNT and CDR2 as YENEEA. Trimming at V came to 1 base and at J to 5 bases, leaving 6 bases not matched to a gene. CDR3 nucleotide sequence: TGTGCCAGCAGCTTAGGGGACAGGGCATCCAACGAGCAGTACTTC. Protein: CASSLGDRASNEQYF.